Below, one T cell receptor (beta chain) is given with its context. The sample comes from a study of blood T cell repertoires in COVID-19. Turning to the study itself: Samples of COVID-19 (acute and convalescent) were obtained from the United States, Italy and Spain. Sources were T cells, B-cell-depleted T cells, or PBMCs; the material itself was cDNA or gDNA.

This CDR3 contains 15 residues. Germline-derived CDR1 and CDR2 are LNHDA and SQIVND (reference sequence). The V and J ends lost 1 base and 4 bases, in that order; junction bases with no gene match: 4. It was within 2 weeks before study entry that exposed participants met a COVID-19 case. Repertoires were generated with immunoSEQ multiplex PCR, while TCRdb's copy carries only in-frame clones and drops some. The profile covers roughly 270,000 clones, with 82% appearing a single time and about 5% taken by the ten largest. Material for sequencing was PBMCs or T cells enriched from blood (not recorded which). The TCR comes from a middle-aged man who had been exposed to COVID-19. The V gene is TRBV19, the J gene TRBJ1-2; TRBD1 matches at 9 bases. The CDR3 spells CASSIGGQGGYGYTF. CDR3 nucleotides: TGTGCCAGTAGTATAGGGGGACAGGGAGGCTATGGCTACACCTTC.